The sample holds one count of the clone carrying this TCR beta chain. The antigen is unknown. This entry belongs to a study of brain T cells in children with intractable seizures. Study-wide results and limits: Pre- and post-surgery blood differed in depth, so pre-surgery absences may be undersampling. Patients' HCMV serostatus was unknown; virus specificity rests on CDR3 similarity alone.

Trimming stripped 2 bases from V and 1 base from J, with 17 bases between. The germline V gene encodes CDR1 SQVTM and CDR2 ANQGSEA. This CDR3 has 16 amino acids. The table came from immunoSEQ multiplex PCR; TCRdb's copy has only in-frame clones and leaves some out. The data show 60,000 to 65,000 clones, 90% to 97% seen once. Only cases whose brain tissue showed the highest T cell transcript signatures were sequenced. This TCR was recovered from a boy younger than two with focal cortical dysplasia and intractable seizures. The gene calls are TRBV29-1 and TRBJ2-5, with D possibly being TRBD2 (6 bases). Sequences were derived from peripheral blood, sampled at surgery. The CDR3 region is CSVEPSLRRGQETQYF. CDR3 DNA sequence: TGCAGCGTTGAACCTTCGTTGCGGAGGGGCCAAGAGACCCAGTACTTC.